These 15 T cell receptor beta chains originate from one sample sequenced in a study of shared clonotypes between healthy human individuals (TCRdb year 2020). The library relied on the immunoSEQ multiplex PCR assay. The clones in this table, taken by TCRdb from immuneACCESS, are in-frame only. Not every clone is retained; where verified, under half of the shortfall comes from an unresolved V gene, and the cause of the rest is unknown. The sample table shows about 680,000 clones, and about 91% are seen once. Approximately 24% of the sample comes from the top ten. CD8 naive samples were obtained by positive selection for CCR7 among CD45RO-negative cells, yielding a CD45RA+CCR7+ population from which TemRA cells were excluded. The sequencing sample was made of naive CD8+ T cells sorted from blood. Taken with the paper, the label for cell subset or site translates to: CD45RA+CCR7+. These receptors were collected from a man aged 25 to 40 in good health.

This chain links TRBV6-1 with TRBJ2-1; 11 bases map to TRBD2. Looked up from germline, CDR1 is MNHNS and CDR2 is SASEGT. CDR3 length equals 13 residues. The V gene end was trimmed by 10 bases and the J gene end by 3 bases; junction bases not matched to a gene: 2. CDR3 protein: CATLAGDYNEQFF. The DNA for the CDR3 is TGTGCCACACTAGCGGGAGACTACAATGAGCAGTTCTTC.

The chain recombines TRBV7-8 with TRBJ1-5; D unclear. V was pared by 5 bases and J by 5 bases, with 22 bases between. Germline CDR1 and CDR2: SGHVS and FQNEAQ. The length of the CDR3 is 17 residues. CDR3 region: CASSPGVFGVPDQPQHF. DNA of the CDR3: TGTGCCAGCAGCCCTGGGGTTTTCGGGGTCCCGGATCAGCCCCAGCATTTT.

The chain employs TRBV9 and TRBJ2-6; D gene ambiguous. Germline CDR1 and CDR2: SGDLS and YYNGEE. Trimming stripped 3 bases from V and 4 bases from J, with 17 bases between. The CDR3 is made up of 17 amino acids. CDR3 region: CASSERTDLSGANVLTF. As DNA, the CDR3 is TGTGCCAGCAGCGAACGGACCGACCTCTCCGGGGCCAACGTCCTGACTTTC.

This chain joins TRBV14 and TRBJ2-7; D possibly corresponds to TRBD2 (5 bases). CDR3 length: 16 residues. V was shortened by 0 bases and J by 2 bases, with 14 bases between the two germline ends. Germline V gene data show CDR1 as SGHDN and CDR2 as FVKESK. The CDR3 nucleotides are TGTGCCAGCAGCCAAGATAGCCAGCGGAGAACCTACGAGCAGTACTTC. It encodes CASSQDSQRRTYEQYF. The full variable domain, with the rest looked up from reference TRBV14 and TRBJ2-7, is EAGVTQFPSHSVIEKGQTVTLRCDPISGHDNLYWYRRVMGKEIKFLLHFVKESKQDESGMPNNRFLAERTGGTYSTLKVQPAELEDSGVYFCASSQDSQRRTYEQYFGPGTRLTVT.

The rearrangement joins TRBV4-1 to TRBJ2-1, with D tentatively TRBD2 (5 bases). V was cut by 4 bases and J by 5 bases, with 12 bases left in between. Germline V gene sequence: CDR1 MGHRA, CDR2 YSYEKL. The CDR3 has 14 residues. The CDR3 here is CASSRGQRNNEQFF. The CDR3 DNA follows: TGCGCCAGCAGCCGAGGGCAGAGAAACAATGAGCAGTTCTTC.

The chain carries TRBV19 and TRBJ2-1, with 9 bases aligning to TRBD2. Trimming removed 6 bases from V and 4 bases from J; junction bases left unmatched: 4. The germline V gene encodes CDR1 LNHDA and CDR2 SQIVND (reference sequence). CDR3 length: 14 amino acids. The CDR3 region has the DNA TGTGCCAGTAGAGGGGCGGGAGGGTACAATGAGCAGTTCTTC. Its protein product is CASRGAGGYNEQFF.

The chain has TRBV25-1 and TRBJ2-1; the match to TRBD2 covers 7 bases. The trim removed 5 bases at V and 3 bases at J, leaving 4 bases unmatched. This CDR3 region has 14 residues. Germline CDR1 and CDR2: MGHDK and SYGVNS. The CDR3 spells CASSRASGYNEQFF. The CDR3 nucleotides are TGTGCCAGCAGTCGCGCTAGCGGCTACAATGAGCAGTTCTTC.

This sequence joins TRBV7-8 and TRBJ2-7, with 10 bases fitting TRBD1. The germline CDR1 and CDR2 sequences are SGHVS and FQNEAQ. The CDR3 sequence is 16 residues long. Trimming removed 2 bases from V and 5 bases from J; junction bases left unmatched: 9. The CDR3 reads CASSLLLEDRGNEQYF. In DNA, the CDR3 is TGTGCCAGCAGCTTACTTCTCGAGGACAGGGGGAACGAGCAGTACTTC.

V usage is TRBV18 and J usage is TRBJ2-7; D gene ambiguous. Trimming shortened V by 0 bases and J by 3 bases, and 6 bases separated the two germline ends. This CDR3 contains 13 residues. Germline V lookup: CDR1 KGHSH, CDR2 LQKENI. CDR3 region: CASSPPVSYEQYF. CDR3 bases: TGTGCCAGCTCACCACCGGTAAGCTACGAGCAGTACTTC.

This sequence joins TRBV5-6 and TRBJ1-2; D possibly corresponds to TRBD1 (6 bases). V was cut by 2 bases and J by 4 bases, with 9 bases left in between. Per germline, CDR1 SGHDT and CDR2 YYEEEE. The CDR3 is 13 residues long. The CDR3 sequence: CASSLQGFYGYTF. CDR3 nucleotide sequence: TGTGCCAGCAGCTTACAGGGTTTCTATGGCTACACCTTC.

The rearrangement joins TRBV28 to TRBJ2-7; TRBD1 is a possible D gene (5 bases). Germline V gene lookup returns CDR1 MDHEN and CDR2 SYDVKM. Trimming removed 2 bases at V and 4 bases at J, with 9 bases between. This CDR3 has 13 amino acids. CDR3 loop: CASSLDSRYEQYF. CDR3 sequence (DNA): TGTGCCAGCAGTTTAGACAGCCGTTACGAGCAGTACTTC.

The chain is built from TRBV7-9 and TRBJ2-1, with a possible D match to TRBD2 (6 bases). CDR3 length: 14 amino acids. CDR1 is SEHNR and CDR2 is FQNEAQ in the germline V gene (reference sequence). V gave up 4 bases and J gave up 6 bases, with 13 bases separating them. CDR3 coding DNA: TGTGCCAGCAGCTCGACACTAGCTCCCAATGAGCAGTTCTTC. Protein: CASSSTLAPNEQFF.

The chain carries TRBV28 and TRBJ2-7, with D possibly being TRBD1 or TRBD2 (6 bases each). The CDR3 consists of 14 residues. V lost 7 bases and J 0 bases, leaving 13 bases between the germline ends. Germline CDR1 and CDR2: MDHEN and SYDVKM. This CDR3 reads CASTIADSSYEQYF. The CDR3 nucleotides read TGTGCCAGCACTATAGCGGACAGCTCCTACGAGCAGTACTTC.

J is TRBJ2-3 and V is TRBV27, with 11 bases fitting TRBD2. Germline CDR1 is MNHEY and CDR2 is SMNVEV (reference sequence). This CDR3 comprises 14 residues. Trimming removed 8 bases from V and 3 bases from J; junction bases left unmatched: 4. Here the CDR3 DNA reads TGTGCCAGCGGTCTAGCGGGAGGTACAGATACGCAGTATTTT. Protein product: CASGLAGGTDTQYF.

The rearrangement joins TRBV5-3 to TRBJ2-7; TRBD2 agrees at 13 bases. TRBV5-3 is filed as an ORF, its function uncertain. The CDR3 loop spans 15 amino acids. V shed 8 bases and J 3 bases; nucleotides not matched to a gene: 8. The CDR3 DNA sequence: TGTGCCAGCAGCCTGGGGACTAGCGGGAACTACGAGCAGTACTTC. Its translation is CASSLGTSGNYEQYF.